This entry lists 32 T cell receptor beta chains sequenced from one sample in a study of regulatory T cells in long-lasting Graves disease. Arm-PCR of CDR3 regions with iRepertoire HTBI primers generated TCR beta libraries. TCRdb called the multiplex PCR reads again in MiXCR, with one record for every CDR3 protein. Among almost 450,000 distinct CDR3 sequences listed, roughly 15% were seen once. Time point meaning: newly diagnosed GD, antithyroid drugs for less than 3 months. Preparation of the TCR library used RNA extracted from PBMCs. These data also featured in a second study, about T cells in Graves' hyperthyroidism and ophthalmopathy.

The sequenced sample was peripheral blood mononuclear cells (PBMCs), obtained at new diagnosis, from a patient treated with antithyroid drugs. These receptors all come from a woman aged 25 to 45 with Graves disease.

This clonotype was counted many times. The chain carries TRBV2 and TRBJ2-7, with D possibly TRBD2 on 5 matching bases. V lost 5 bases and J lost 2, with 13 bases in between. This CDR3 comprises 14 residues. Germline V gene lookup returns CDR1 SNHLY and CDR2 FYNNEI. Here the CDR3 reads CASSSSGRTYEQYF. The CDR3 DNA sequence: TGTGCCAGCAGTTCAAGCGGTCGGACCTACGAGCAGTACTTC.

Ten or more counts support this clonotype. The rearrangement joins TRBV7-2 to TRBJ2-7; tentatively, D is TRBD1 or TRBD2 (5 bases each). This CDR3 has 17 residues. Germline CDR1 is SGHTA and CDR2 is FQGNSA. Trimming pared 5 bases from V and 3 bases from J, leaving 23 bases between. The CDR3 spells CASSEAPFGTAFYEQYF. DNA for the CDR3: TGTGCCAGCAGCGAAGCCCCCTTCGGGACGGCTTTCTACGAGCAGTACTTC.

This clonotype was seen at least ten times. The CDR3 loop is CASSYSLSDGTQYF. Here the CDR3 DNA reads TGTGCCAGCAGTTACTCGTTGTCGGATGGGACCCAGTACTTC. The rearrangement links TRBV6-5 to TRBJ2-5; D gene uncertain. Between the trimmed V and J ends, which lost 0 bases and 7 bases, there was a span of 12 bases. The CDR3 sequence is 14 residues long. The germline CDR1 and CDR2 sequences are MNHEY and SVGAGI.

This clonotype was observed a handful of times. The chain carries TRBV20-1 and TRBJ2-1; 7 positions match TRBD2. This CDR3 has 14 residues. Germline CDR1 is DFQATT and CDR2 is SNEGSKA (reference sequence). Germline trimming cut 6 bases from V and 4 bases from J; bases unmatched to any gene: 9. CDR3 nucleotides: TGCAGTGCGCCGTCTAGCGGCGATTACAATGAGCAGTTCTTC. Translated: CSAPSSGDYNEQFF.

V usage is TRBV20-1 and J usage is TRBJ2-2, with TRBD2 matching 7 bases. CDR1 and CDR2 from the germline V gene are DFQATT and SNEGSKA (reference sequence). The CDR3 contains 14 residues. The trim removed 6 bases at V and 2 bases at J, leaving 6 bases unmatched. In nucleotides, the CDR3 is TGCAGTGCCCCCGGGACTATCAACACCGGGGAGCTGTTTTTT. It yields the protein CSAPGTINTGELFF.

On this clonotype itself: It may be a read error: a sequence one base away is much more abundant. This sequence joins TRBV20-1 and TRBJ2-7; no clear D. Germline loops: CDR1 DFQATT, CDR2 SNEGSKA (reference sequence). The CDR3 covers 11 residues. This CDR3 reads CSARVRYKQYF. Here the CDR3 DNA reads TGCAGTGCTAGAGTCCGCTACAAGCAGTACTTC.

This clonotype has a count of ten or more. The chain links TRBV29-1 to TRBJ2-3; possibly TRBD2 for D (5 bases). Trimming took off 7 bases at V and 1 base at J, with 12 bases between the two ends. The CDR3 has 13 residues. Germline V gives CDR1 SQVTM, CDR2 ANQGSEA. CDR3 region: CSALAGRTDTQYF. The CDR3 nucleotides are TGCAGCGCCCTGGCGGGCCGCACAGATACGCAGTATTTT.

This clonotype was seen more than once but under ten times. The rearrangement uses TRBV5-1 and TRBJ2-7, with 9 bases that match TRBD2. CDR3 size: 15 residues. The germline gives CDR1 SGHRS, CDR2 YFSETQ. V lost 4 bases and J lost 3; bases outside the gene matches: 8. As DNA, the CDR3 is TGCGCCAGCAGCCCGCTAGCGGGGAAATACTACGAGCAGTACTTC. It specifies CASSPLAGKYYEQYF.

J is TRBJ2-3 and V is TRBV12-3 or TRBV12-4, with D hard to call. The V end was cut by 0 bases, the J end by 2 bases, with 12 bases between. The CDR3 runs to 16 residues. The CDR3 region is CASSLAPLENTDTQYF. In DNA, the CDR3 is TGTGCCAGCAGTTTAGCCCCCCTGGAGAACACAGATACGCAGTATTTT.

In its sample, this clonotype was seen many times. This chain uses TRBV2 with TRBJ2-1; TRBD2 aligns across 11 bases. The CDR3 spans 15 residues. V dropped 5 bases and J dropped 5; count of bases not matched to a gene: 5. CDR1 is SNHLY, CDR2 FYNNEI, per germline. The CDR3: CASSSSGRRDNEQFF. CDR3 DNA sequence: TGTGCCAGCAGTTCTAGCGGGAGGCGGGACAATGAGCAGTTCTTC.

In this sample, this clonotype turned up many times. The chain carries TRBV7-9 and TRBJ2-3, with a possible D match to TRBD2 (5 bases). The V end was cut by 9 bases, the J end by 5 bases, with 12 bases between. Looked up from germline, CDR1 is SEHNR and CDR2 is FQNEAQ (reference sequence). The CDR3 sequence is 12 residues long. The CDR3 is CASIAGQDTQYF. CDR3 sequence (DNA): TGTGCCAGTATTGCGGGCCAAGATACGCAGTATTTT.

This clonotype was counted ten times or more. The chain joins TRBV7-2 to TRBJ2-3; 13 nucleotides line up with TRBD2. This CDR3 contains 16 residues. CDR1 and CDR2 (germline): SGHTA, FQGNSA. Losses at the gene ends were 6 bases for V and 4 bases for J; bases not matched to a gene: 7. The CDR3 DNA reads TGTGCCAGCAGAGGCGGACTAGCGGGAGCTTCAGATACGCAGTATTTT. The encoded protein is CASRGGLAGASDTQYF.

This clonotype was detected ten times or more. The chain couples TRBV6-1 to TRBJ2-1; TRBD2 matches 16 bases. The CDR3 covers 18 residues. V dropped 6 bases and J dropped 1; count of bases not matched to a gene: 6. CDR1 is MNHNS and CDR2 is SASEGT in the germline V gene. DNA for the CDR3: TGTGCCAGCAGAGGAGGGACTAGCGGGAGGGGGTCCTACAATGAGCAGTTCTTC. It specifies CASRGGTSGRGSYNEQFF.

The table lists this clonotype with many counts. The chain couples TRBV5-1 to TRBJ2-1; 12 bases align to TRBD2. The germline CDR1 and CDR2 sequences are SGHRS and YFSETQ. There are 15 residues in the CDR3. With 4 bases clipped from V and 8 bases from J, the junction kept 7 bases outside the gene matches. CDR3 sequence (DNA): TGCGCCAGCAGCGTAACTAGCGGGAGGTCAGATGAGCAGTTCTTC. Translating gives CASSVTSGRSDEQFF.

In its sample, this clonotype was seen once. Just one base apart from a much larger clone, this may be a read error. The J gene is TRBJ2-5, the V gene TRBV11-2; D is unresolved. The germline gives CDR1 SGHAT, CDR2 FQNNGV. The CDR3 contains 13 residues. The CDR3 here is CASSQVSQEAQYF. CDR3 coding DNA: TGTGCCAGCAGCCAAGTGTCCCAAGAGGCCCAGTACTTC.

This clonotype occurred a few times. A read error likely explains this, since a far larger clone differs by one base. The V call is TRBV3-1, the J call TRBJ2-1; 10 bases agree with TRBD2. This CDR3 has 15 amino acids. Germline lookup yields CDR1 LGHDT and CDR2 YNNKEL (reference sequence). The V segment lost 4 bases and the J segment 5 bases; nucleotides outside the gene matches: 5. CDR3 nucleotide sequence: TGTGCCAGCAGCCGGACTAGCGGAATCAACAATGAGCAGTTCTTC. This gives the protein CASSRTSGINNEQFF.

This clonotype occurred a few times. The chain has TRBV12-5 and TRBJ2-1; 7 bases fit TRBD2. Unmatched junction bases numbered 8, after V lost 7 bases and J lost 2 bases. CDR3 length: 15 residues. The germline CDR1 and CDR2 sequences are LGHNT and FRNRAP. The CDR3 is CASAPRGDPYNEQFF. The DNA of the CDR3 is TGTGCTAGTGCCCCCCGGGGGGATCCCTACAATGAGCAGTTCTTC.

This clonotype was observed many times. This chain links TRBV3-1 with TRBJ2-1; D is perhaps TRBD2 (6 bases). Germline assignment: CDR1 LGHDT and CDR2 YNNKEL (reference sequence). The V gene lost 4 bases and the J gene lost 7 bases, with 17 bases spanning the gap. This CDR3 comprises 15 residues. CDR3 loop: CASSLSGGAGNEQFF. Written as DNA, the CDR3 is TGTGCCAGCAGCCTTAGCGGAGGGGCAGGAAATGAGCAGTTCTTC.

This clonotype came up many times. The rearrangement joins TRBV7-8 to TRBJ2-1, with 11 bases lining up with TRBD2. Germline CDR1 is SGHVS and CDR2 is FQNEAQ. The CDR3 sequence is 16 residues long. V lost 5 bases and J lost 3; bases outside the gene matches: 6. This chain's CDR3 is CASSVLAGVFYNEQFF. The CDR3 DNA reads TGTGCCAGCAGCGTACTAGCGGGAGTTTTCTACAATGAGCAGTTCTTC.

This clonotype was seen many times. The chain combines TRBV6-2 or TRBV6-3 with TRBJ1-1; 11 positions match TRBD1. V gave up 2 bases and J gave up 1 base; unmatched junction bases: 9. Germline V gene sequence: CDR1 MNHEY, CDR2 SVGEGT. CDR3 length: 18 residues. The CDR3 bases are TGTGCCAGCAGTTACCTCCGGGACAGGGGGGCGAGGAACACTGAAGCTTTCTTT. Protein: CASSYLRDRGARNTEAFF.

This clonotype was seen ten or more times. CDR3 sequence (DNA): TGTGCCATCAGCAGGGTCCCGGTCACTGAAGCTTTCTTT. Its translation is CAISRVPVTEAFF. The V gene is TRBV10-3, the J gene TRBJ1-1; weak D call: TRBD1 (5 bases). Trimming removed 6 bases from V and 4 bases from J, with 12 bases in between. Per the germline V gene, CDR1 is ENHRY and CDR2 is SYGVKD. CDR3 length: 13 residues.

This clonotype was detected many times. The CDR3 DNA is TGTGCCACCAGCGTATTAGCGGGAGTCAGGGAGACCCAGTACTTC. Its protein is CATSVLAGVRETQYF. This chain joins TRBV15 and TRBJ2-5; 9 bases align to TRBD2. V dropped 5 bases and J dropped 5; count of bases not matched to a gene: 9. Germline V gene sequence: CDR1 LNHNV, CDR2 YYDKDF (reference sequence). The CDR3 is 15 residues long.

This clonotype appeared many times. The gene calls are TRBV27 and TRBJ2-2, with D perhaps TRBD1 (5 bases). CDR3 length equals 15 residues. CDR1 is MNHEY and CDR2 is SMNVEV in the germline V gene (reference sequence). V lost 3 bases and J 6 bases, leaving 14 bases between the germline ends. DNA for the CDR3: TGTGCCAGCAGTTTGGGCCGAGCAGGGCCCGGGGAGCTGTTTTTT. Translating it yields CASSLGRAGPGELFF.

In DNA, the CDR3 is TGTGCCAGCAGCCTGTTAGCGGGAGCTGCCTCCTACGAGCAGTACTTC. The encoded protein is CASSLLAGAASYEQYF. The chain carries TRBV4-2 and TRBJ2-7; TRBD2 agrees at 9 bases. CDR3 length: 16 amino acids. Germline V CDR1 and CDR2: LGHNA, YNFKEQ. V trimming: 4 bases; J trimming: 0 bases; junction bases outside the gene matches: 7.

On this clonotype: The limits of the CDR3 on the DNA are not certain, so only TCRdb's listed CDR3 is given. The chain recombines TRBV16 with TRBJ2-7. The CDR3 contains 24 residues when both ends are counted. CDR1 and CDR2 (germline): KGHSY, FQNENV. The CDR3 region is CASTNQTSMYLCASSYGLGYEQYF.

This clonotype was counted at least ten times. V gene TRBV12-3 or TRBV12-4 combines with J gene TRBJ2-2, with TRBD2 matching over 8 bases. There are 17 residues in the CDR3. V lost 6 bases and J lost 4; bases outside the gene matches: 13. CDR3 DNA sequence: TGTGCCAGCAGCACCCCTGGGCGGGGGGATAGCACCGGGGAGCTGTTTTTT. Protein sequence: CASSTPGRGDSTGELFF.

There are many counts of this clonotype. The gene calls are TRBV7-8 and TRBJ2-1; a weak D match, TRBD2 (6 bases). This CDR3 has 14 residues. The V gene lost 2 bases and the J gene lost 9 bases, with 14 bases spanning the gap. The germline V gene encodes CDR1 SGHVS and CDR2 FQNEAQ. The CDR3, as DNA: TGTGCCAGCAGCTTAAACAGGAGGGCCTTTGAGCAGTTCTTC. This translates into CASSLNRRAFEQFF.

This clonotype was detected many times. This chain uses TRBV6-2 or TRBV6-3 with TRBJ2-3; TRBD1 matches 10 bases. In germline, CDR1 is MNHEY, CDR2 SVGEGT. This CDR3 is 15 amino acids long. The V segment lost 3 bases and the J segment 6 bases; nucleotides outside the gene matches: 6. The CDR3 sequence: CASSYLRDRGDTQYF. The DNA for the CDR3 is TGTGCCAGCAGTTATCTCCGGGACAGGGGCGATACGCAGTATTTT.

Many counts were recorded for this clonotype. The gene calls are TRBV5-1 and TRBJ1-1; 8 bases align to TRBD1. Germline CDR1 is SGHRS and CDR2 is YFSETQ. This CDR3 contains 12 residues. V lost 4 bases and J lost 8; bases outside the gene matches: 4. The CDR3, as DNA: TGCGCCAGCAGCCGCAGGACAGGGGAAGCTTTCTTT. Encoded protein: CASSRRTGEAFF.

The rearrangement uses TRBV19 and TRBJ1-4; the match to TRBD1 covers 7 bases. Germline assignment: CDR1 LNHDA and CDR2 SQIVND (reference sequence). The V segment lost 7 bases and the J segment 4 bases; nucleotides outside the gene matches: 9. CDR3 length equals 15 residues. The CDR3 DNA sequence: TGTGCCAGTAATCATCCGGGACAGAGTAATGAAAAACTGTTTTTT. This gives the protein CASNHPGQSNEKLFF.

This clonotype was detected only once. The rearrangement uses TRBV13 and TRBJ2-2; tentatively, D is TRBD1 (5 bases). Germline V gene sequence: CDR1 PRHDT, CDR2 FYEKMQ (reference sequence). The CDR3 loop spans 16 amino acids. V was shortened by 5 bases and J by 1 base, with 14 bases between the two germline ends. The CDR3 DNA reads TGTGCCAGCAGCCTCGCCCGCACAGGGAACACCGGGGAGCTGTTTTTT. Encoded protein: CASSLARTGNTGELFF.

Concerning this clonotype itself: Being one base from a much bigger clone, this may be a read error. V usage is TRBV2 and J usage is TRBJ2-7; TRBD1 aligns across 10 bases. The CDR3 length is 15 residues. CDR1 is SNHLY, CDR2 FYNNEI, per germline. The CDR3 DNA is TGTGTCAGCAGTGAATGGGACAGGGGAGGTGACGAGCAGTACTTC. Translating gives CVSSEWDRGGDEQYF.